This TCR beta chain was captured by sequencing in a study of T cell repertoires in cytomegalovirus infection (dated by TCRdb to about 2019). Concerning the study at large: Recently identified HLA-C-restricted CMV epitopes, whose presentation resists viral immunomodulation, were targeted by peptide stimulations together with well-studied HLA-B-restricted epitopes. Because public TCR beta signatures pointed to carriage of CMV infection together with the matching HLA type, the HLA type of each donor mattered for the analysis.

This specimen's treatment or condition label, interpreted: in vitro stimulation with specific CMV peptide epitopes to enrich CMV-specific T cells. On this clonotype: No antigen is known for it. No quality values exist for individual bases; no much larger clone is one base distant.

The instrument was an Illumina HiSeq 1500. The public sequencing data were trimmed at Q25 with fastp and processed into clonotypes with MiXCR by TCRdb, which kept only in-frame beta chains. All rows with the same CDR3 protein become a single entry with the most common DNA and genes. This sample lists around 900,000 distinct CDR3 sequences; 30% to 40% were detected once. About an eighth of the sample lies in the top ten. General study outcomes and caveats: Cumulative frequency of public TCR beta family members discriminated carriers of CMV infection plus the relevant HLA type in this cohort and an independent approximately 360-donor cohort. The ex vivo response was dominated by HLA-C-restricted CMV-specific TCR beta clonotypes, which also provided the single most frequent clonotype in two of eight donors.

For CDR1 and CDR2, the germline V gene lists MNHEY and SVGAGI. V is pared back by 4 bases and J by 4 bases, with 14 bases lying between the germline termini. The CDR3, from cysteine to phenylalanine, totals 15 residues. The read is trimmed to its CDR3 DNA, 45 bases read in frame from base 1. The sequence links TRBV6-5 to TRBJ2-1; the D gene is perhaps TRBD1, on 6 matching bases. The starting material was cultured CD8+ T cells from PBMCs, obtained from culture after CMV antigen stimulation. This sequence was found in a human donor in good health (CMV status not recorded). Some clones in this sample may be carry-over from other donors' samples. The CDR3 sequence is CASSSGTSVYNEQFF. The sequenced DNA: TGTGCCAGCAGTTCCGGGACATCGGTATACAATGAGCAGTTCTTC.